The 8 T cell receptor beta chains listed next were all sequenced from one sample in a study of control samples from healthy donors and cancer patients. Clones were read by immunoSEQ multiplex PCR, and TCRdb kept only the in-frame ones, dropping some. There are roughly 88,000 clones in the sample; approximately 93% occur only once, and about 7.3% lies in the top ten. Sequenced input: blood. These receptors all come from a man between 18 and 29 years old in good health.

The chain employs TRBV5-1 and TRBJ1-2; D is undetermined. CDR3 size: 14 residues. Germline values: CDR1 SGHRS, CDR2 YFSETQ. Trimming cost V 2 bases and J 3 bases, with 11 bases left between them. CDR3 sequence reads: CASSLKIPDYGYTF. The CDR3 nucleotides read TGCGCCAGCAGCTTAAAGATACCAGACTATGGCTACACCTTC.

The gene calls are TRBV11-2 and TRBJ2-7; possible D gene TRBD2, 6 bases. Germline assignment: CDR1 SGHAT and CDR2 FQNNGV. V lost 0 bases and J 0 bases, leaving 9 bases between the germline ends. The CDR3 length is 15 residues. The CDR3 coding sequence is TGTGCCAGCAGCTTAGAGGCGGGATTCTCCTACGAGCAGTACTTC. Amino acid sequence: CASSLEAGFSYEQYF.

The V call is TRBV5-5, the J call TRBJ1-5; a weak D match, TRBD1 (5 bases). The CDR3 length is 14 residues. CDR1 SGHKS and CDR2 YYEKEE come from the germline V gene (reference sequence). The ends were cut back, 3 bases at V and 11 bases at J, with 18 bases in the middle. The CDR3 region is CASSSGTGAVAQHF. DNA of the CDR3: TGTGCCAGCAGCTCCGGGACCGGCGCGGTTGCCCAGCATTTT. Combining the CDR3 with reference TRBV5-5 and TRBJ1-5 gives the whole variable domain DAGVTQSPTHLIKTRGQQVTLRCSPISGHKSVSWYQQVLGQGPQFIFQYYEKEERGRGNFPDRFSARQFPNYSSELNVNALLLGDSALYLCASSSGTGAVAQHFGDGTRLSIL.

This CDR3 reads CASRRGQNYGYTF. The CDR3 bases are TGTGCCAGCAGGAGGGGACAGAACTATGGCTACACCTTC. The chain has TRBV6-5 and TRBJ1-2; 7 bases are a match to TRBD1. Per germline, CDR1 MNHEY and CDR2 SVGAGI. Trimming removed 6 bases from V and 2 bases from J; junction bases left unmatched: 3. This CDR3 has 13 residues.

The chain is built from TRBV5-5 and TRBJ2-2; D may be TRBD2 (6 bases). Germline V gives CDR1 SGHKS, CDR2 YYEKEE (reference sequence). Trimming pared 2 bases from V and 5 bases from J, leaving 19 bases between. CDR3 length equals 17 residues. CDR3 DNA: TGTGCCAGCAGCTTATCGATAAGGGGAGGACCAACCGGGGAGCTGTTTTTT. It is translated as CASSLSIRGGPTGELFF.

Here the CDR3 reads CASSAHDRGLYNEQFF. CDR3 coding DNA: TGTGCCAGCAGTGCACATGACAGGGGGCTCTACAATGAGCAGTTCTTC. The V and J genes are TRBV6-6 and TRBJ2-1; TRBD1 matches 10 bases. CDR1 MNHNY and CDR2 SVGAGI come from the germline V gene (reference sequence). The ends lost 5 bases at V and 3 bases at J; junction bases unmatched: 7. The CDR3 has 16 residues.

The CDR3 spells CASSAGDEQFF. The CDR3 region has the DNA TGTGCCAGCAGCGCGGGGGATGAGCAGTTCTTC. The chain recombines TRBV7-9 with TRBJ2-1, with 7 positions matching TRBD2. The CDR3 spans 11 residues. With V trimmed by 5 bases and J by 8 bases, 0 bases remained unmatched. Per the germline V gene, CDR1 is SEHNR and CDR2 is FQNEAQ (reference sequence).

In its sample, this clone was seen once. This chain connects TRBV25-1 to TRBJ2-1; D is undetermined. Per germline, CDR1 MGHDK and CDR2 SYGVNS. This CDR3 region has 12 residues. The V end was cut by 2 bases, the J end by 6 bases, with 5 bases between. The CDR3 DNA reads TGTGCCAGCAGTGAAAAAACCAATGAGCAGTTCTTC. Translation gives CASSEKTNEQFF.